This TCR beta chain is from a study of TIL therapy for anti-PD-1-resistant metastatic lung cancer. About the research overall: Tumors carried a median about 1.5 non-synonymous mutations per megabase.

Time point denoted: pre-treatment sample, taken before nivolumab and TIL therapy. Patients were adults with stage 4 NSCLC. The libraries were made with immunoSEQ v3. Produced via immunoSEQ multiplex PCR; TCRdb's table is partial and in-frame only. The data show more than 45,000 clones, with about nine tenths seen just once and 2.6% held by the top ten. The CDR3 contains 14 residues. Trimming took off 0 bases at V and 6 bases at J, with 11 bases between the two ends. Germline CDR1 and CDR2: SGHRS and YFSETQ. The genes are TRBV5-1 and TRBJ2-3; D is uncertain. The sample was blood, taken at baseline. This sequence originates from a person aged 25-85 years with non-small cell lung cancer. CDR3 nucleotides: TGCGCCAGCAGCTTGGCCGCAGATACGGATACGCAGTATTTT. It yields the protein CASSLAADTDTQYF. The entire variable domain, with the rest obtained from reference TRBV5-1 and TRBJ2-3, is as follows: KAGVTQTPRYLIKTRGQQVTLSCSPISGHRSVSWYQQTPGQGLQFLFEYFSETQRNKGNFPGRFSGRQFSNSRSEMNVSTLELGDSALYLCASSLAADTDTQYFGPGTRLTVL.